The TCR beta chain described here comes from a study of T cell responses to AZD1222 COVID-19 vaccine. The CDR3 sequence is 17 residues long. Trimming pared 1 base from V and 0 bases from J, leaving 13 bases between. CDR1 and CDR2 (germline): LGHDT, YNNKEL (reference sequence). Study results and limitations: Only a handful of AZD1222 recipients tested seropositive at baseline. Donors skewed white British and female; clonal diversity was possibly underestimated.

Clones were sequenced by immunoSEQ multiplex PCR, and TCRdb holds only the in-frame ones, with some missing. The table lists some 47,000 clones, 83% of them singletons. Details on this clone: Its antigen is still unknown.

The chain carries TRBV3-1 (or the pseudogene TRBV3-2) and TRBJ1-3; D gene uncertain. This specimen was peripheral blood, taken on day 0 of AZD1222 vaccination. This TCR came from an adult in good health. CDR3 amino acids: CASSQAPPGLSGNTIYF. The CDR3 nucleotides read TGTGCCAGCAGCCAAGCTCCCCCAGGCCTCTCTGGAAACACCATATATTTT.